This entry features one TCR beta chain sequence. Its target antigen remains unknown. Base qualities are missing; no much larger clone stands one base away. The collaborating institutions used their own protocols to collect whole blood in K2EDTA tubes. For TCRbeta analysis, collaborators shipped samples as frozen whole blood, isolated PBMCs, or DNA extracted from either of those sample types. TCRbeta CDR3 regions were amplified from genomic DNA by means of the immunoSEQ Assay, a bias-controlled multiplex PCR. Turning to the authors' computational methods: The number of nucleated cells in each sample was estimated from the amplification of reference gene primers within the assay. Sequence reads were collapsed and filtered to measure the absolute abundance of every unique TCRbeta CDR3 rearrangement. For each sample, productive Simpson clonality was calculated by taking the square root of Simpson's diversity index across productive rearrangements. TCRdb mirrors the immuneACCESS table, restricted to in-frame sequences. Some clones are absent from its copies; in checked studies, under half trace to an unresolved V gene, and the reason for the others is unknown. V, J and clone size were drawn from that table, and D and trimming were deduced from the DNA. This sample has 81,000 or so clones in its table, and approximately 92% of those were observed once. The ten largest clones add up to under 7.5% of the sample.

The data derive from a study of blood T cell repertoires in COVID-19 (dated by TCRdb to the early 2020s). Context from the whole study: Samples covering the acute and convalescent phases of COVID-19 were provided by collaborators in the United States, Italy and Spain. The material from the prospective study consisted of cDNA or gDNA derived from T cells, B-cell-depleted T cells, or PBMCs. Subjects who had been exposed to COVID-19, were actively infected with it, or had recovered from it provided the deeply sampled blood TCRbeta repertoires that made up the dataset. The repertoires were released in a freely available public database meant as a resource for research on the immune response to SARS-CoV-2. Samples were obtained from the ongoing ImmuneRACE study (first 160 participants) and from about 1,300 subjects provided by 6 global collaborators. Nearly every sample came with metadata listing a de-identified subject ID, COVID-19 status, age in years and sex. Where available, HLA class I and class II types were taken from metadata supplied by the sample provider and were not determined by assay-based typing. The study at large found these results: How much clinical and demographic metadata was included differed by source and by participant, and the metadata was provided uncurated.

The CDR3 has 11 amino acids, counting the end cysteine and phenylalanine. Kept here is only the CDR3 DNA, which spans 33 bases and is read in frame from base 1. The germline V gene (reference sequence) yields DFQATT for CDR1 and SNEGSKA for CDR2. V lost 5 bases and J lost 4 bases; the stretch between them is 8 bases long. The TCR was taken from an older woman with active COVID-19. The sequenced material came from peripheral blood. This receptor chain uses TRBV20-1 and TRBJ1-1; a confident D gene designation cannot be given. The nucleotide sequence is TGCAGTGCTGGAGGAGGCACTGAAGCTTTCTTT. It encodes CSAGGGTEAFF.